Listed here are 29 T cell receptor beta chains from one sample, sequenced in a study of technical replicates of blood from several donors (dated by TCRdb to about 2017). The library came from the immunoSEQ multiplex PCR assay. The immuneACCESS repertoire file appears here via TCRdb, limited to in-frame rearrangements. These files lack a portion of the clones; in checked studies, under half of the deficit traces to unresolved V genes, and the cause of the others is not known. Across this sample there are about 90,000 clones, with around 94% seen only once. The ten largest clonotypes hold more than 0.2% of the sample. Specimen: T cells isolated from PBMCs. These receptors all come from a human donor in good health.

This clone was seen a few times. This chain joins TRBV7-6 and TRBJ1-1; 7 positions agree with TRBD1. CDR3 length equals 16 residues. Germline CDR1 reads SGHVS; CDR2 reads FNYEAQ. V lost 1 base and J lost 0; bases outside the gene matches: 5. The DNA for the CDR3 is TGTGCCAGCAGCTTAGGAGGGGGCGATTTGAACACTGAAGCTTTCTTT. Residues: CASSLGGGDLNTEAFF.

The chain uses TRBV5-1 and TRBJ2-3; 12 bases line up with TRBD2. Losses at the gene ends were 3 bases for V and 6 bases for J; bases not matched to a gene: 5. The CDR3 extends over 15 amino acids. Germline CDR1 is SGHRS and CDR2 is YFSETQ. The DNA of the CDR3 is TGCGCCAGCAGCTCCCTAGCGGGGGGGCACGATACGCAGTATTTT. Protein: CASSSLAGGHDTQYF.

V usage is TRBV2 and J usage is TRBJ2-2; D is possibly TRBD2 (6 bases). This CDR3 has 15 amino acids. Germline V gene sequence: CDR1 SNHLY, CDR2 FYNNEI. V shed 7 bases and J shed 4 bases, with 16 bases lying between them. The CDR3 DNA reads TGTGCCAGCACATCTAGGCCTAGCGCCACCGGGGAGCTGTTTTTT. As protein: CASTSRPSATGELFF.

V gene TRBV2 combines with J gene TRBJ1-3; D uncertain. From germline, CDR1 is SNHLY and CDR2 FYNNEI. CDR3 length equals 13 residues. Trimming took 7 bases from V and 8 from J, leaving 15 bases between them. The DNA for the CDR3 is TGTGCCAGCACGGCCGGGTTCGAGTACACCATATATTTT. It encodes CASTAGFEYTIYF.

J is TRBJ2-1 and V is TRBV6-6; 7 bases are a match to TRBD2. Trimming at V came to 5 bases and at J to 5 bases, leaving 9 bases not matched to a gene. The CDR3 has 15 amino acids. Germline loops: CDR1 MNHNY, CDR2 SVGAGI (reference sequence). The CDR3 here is CASSKPWGGDNEQFF. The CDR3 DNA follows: TGTGCCAGCAGTAAACCCTGGGGGGGGGACAATGAGCAGTTCTTC.

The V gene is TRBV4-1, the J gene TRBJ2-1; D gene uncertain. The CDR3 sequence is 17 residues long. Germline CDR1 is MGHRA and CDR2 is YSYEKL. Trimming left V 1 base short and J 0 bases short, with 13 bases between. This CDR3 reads CASSQGILMSSYNEQFF. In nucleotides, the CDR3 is TGCGCCAGCAGCCAAGGAATCCTAATGAGCTCCTACAATGAGCAGTTCTTC.

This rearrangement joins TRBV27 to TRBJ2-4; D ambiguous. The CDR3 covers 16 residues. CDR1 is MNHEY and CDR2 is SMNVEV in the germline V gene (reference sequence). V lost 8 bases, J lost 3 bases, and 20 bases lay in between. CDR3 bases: TGTGCCAGCTCCTCGGCGACCGTTCGGGTCAAAAACATTCAGTACTTC. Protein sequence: CASSSATVRVKNIQYF.

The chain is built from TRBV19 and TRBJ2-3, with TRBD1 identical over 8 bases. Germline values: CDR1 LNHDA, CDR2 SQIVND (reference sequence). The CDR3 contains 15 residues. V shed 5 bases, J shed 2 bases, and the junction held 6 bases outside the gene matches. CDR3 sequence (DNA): TGTGCCAGTAGTTGGGGACAGGCTAACACAGATACGCAGTATTTT. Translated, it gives CASSWGQANTDTQYF.

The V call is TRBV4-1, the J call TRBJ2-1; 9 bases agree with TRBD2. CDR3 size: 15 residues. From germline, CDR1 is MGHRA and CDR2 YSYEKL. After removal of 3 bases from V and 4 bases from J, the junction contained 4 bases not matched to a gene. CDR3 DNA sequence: TGCGCCAGCAGCCAGGGGGCGGGGGGGTACAATGAGCAGTTCTTC. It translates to CASSQGAGGYNEQFF.

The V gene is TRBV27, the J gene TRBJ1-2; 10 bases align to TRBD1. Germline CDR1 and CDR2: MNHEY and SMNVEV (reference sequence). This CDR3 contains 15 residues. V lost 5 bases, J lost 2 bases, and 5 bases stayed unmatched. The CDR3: CASSRQGAKNYGYTF. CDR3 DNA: TGTGCCAGCAGTCGACAGGGGGCGAAGAACTATGGCTACACCTTC.

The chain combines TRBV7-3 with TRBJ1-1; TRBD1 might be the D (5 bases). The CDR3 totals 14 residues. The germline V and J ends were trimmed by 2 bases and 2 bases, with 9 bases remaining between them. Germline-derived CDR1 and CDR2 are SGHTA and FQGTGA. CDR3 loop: CASSLLGGNTEAFF. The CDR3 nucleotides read TGTGCCAGCAGCTTACTGGGGGGAAACACTGAAGCTTTCTTT.

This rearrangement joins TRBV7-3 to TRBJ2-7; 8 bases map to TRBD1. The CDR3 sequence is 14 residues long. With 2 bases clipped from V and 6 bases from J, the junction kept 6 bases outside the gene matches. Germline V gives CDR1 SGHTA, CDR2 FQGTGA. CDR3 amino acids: CASSLSQGAGEQYF. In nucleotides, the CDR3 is TGTGCCAGCAGCTTATCTCAGGGGGCGGGCGAGCAGTACTTC.

CDR3 DNA: TGTGCCAGTAGTACAGGGTTTGGCTACACCTTC. Residues: CASSTGFGYTF. This rearrangement joins TRBV19 to TRBJ1-2; TRBD1 is a possible D gene (5 bases). There are 11 residues in the CDR3. The ends were cut back, 4 bases at V and 7 bases at J, with 7 bases in the middle. The germline gives CDR1 LNHDA, CDR2 SQIVND (reference sequence).

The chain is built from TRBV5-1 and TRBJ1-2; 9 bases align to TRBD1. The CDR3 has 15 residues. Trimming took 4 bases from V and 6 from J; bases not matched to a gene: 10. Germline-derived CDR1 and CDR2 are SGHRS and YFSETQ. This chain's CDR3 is CASSPPGTGFNGYTF. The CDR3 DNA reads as TGCGCCAGCAGCCCACCCGGGACAGGGTTTAATGGCTACACCTTC.

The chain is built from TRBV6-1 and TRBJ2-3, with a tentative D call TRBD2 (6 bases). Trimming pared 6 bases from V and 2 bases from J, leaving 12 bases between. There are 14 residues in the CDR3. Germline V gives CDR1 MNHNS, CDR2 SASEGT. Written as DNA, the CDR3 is TGTGCCAGCAGGACGGGGGACTTCACAGATACGCAGTATTTT. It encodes CASRTGDFTDTQYF.

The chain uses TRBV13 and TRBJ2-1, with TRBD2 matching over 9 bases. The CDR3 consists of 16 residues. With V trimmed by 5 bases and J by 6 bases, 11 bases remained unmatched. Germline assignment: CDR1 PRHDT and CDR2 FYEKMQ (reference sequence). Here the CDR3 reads CASSPKGLARLNEQFF. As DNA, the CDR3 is TGTGCCAGCAGCCCCAAAGGACTAGCGCGGCTCAATGAGCAGTTCTTC.

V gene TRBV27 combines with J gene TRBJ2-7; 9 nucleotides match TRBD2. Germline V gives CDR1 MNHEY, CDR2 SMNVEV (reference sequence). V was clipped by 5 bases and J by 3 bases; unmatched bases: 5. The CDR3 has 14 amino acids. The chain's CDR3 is CASSPREGSYEQYF. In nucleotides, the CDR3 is TGTGCCAGCAGTCCGCGGGAGGGGAGCTACGAGCAGTACTTC.

The CDR3 spells CASSLSPGSGYTF. CDR3 nucleotides: TGTGCCAGCAGCTTATCGCCAGGCAGTGGCTACACCTTC. The chain combines TRBV7-6 with TRBJ1-2; D gene unclear. Germline V gives CDR1 SGHVS, CDR2 FNYEAQ. The V end lost 2 bases, the J end lost 7 bases, and 11 bases lay between the germline ends. The CDR3 totals 13 residues.

CDR3 residues: CASSSIGLAHTEAFF. CDR3 DNA sequence: TGTGCCAGCAGCTCCATTGGACTAGCCCACACTGAAGCTTTCTTT. The chain couples TRBV7-9 to TRBJ1-1; no firm D call. Between the trimmed V and J ends, which lost 4 bases and 3 bases, there was a span of 15 bases. The CDR3 is made up of 15 amino acids. CDR1 and CDR2 (germline): SEHNR, FQNEAQ (reference sequence).

DNA for the CDR3: TGTGCCAGCAGCTTGAGAGAACAGGCTTATGGCTACACCTTC. Translated: CASSLREQAYGYTF. The gene calls are TRBV28 and TRBJ1-2; TRBD1 might be the D (5 bases). The CDR3 runs to 14 residues. CDR1 and CDR2 from the germline V gene are MDHEN and SYDVKM. The V gene lost 6 bases and the J gene lost 5 bases, with 16 bases spanning the gap.

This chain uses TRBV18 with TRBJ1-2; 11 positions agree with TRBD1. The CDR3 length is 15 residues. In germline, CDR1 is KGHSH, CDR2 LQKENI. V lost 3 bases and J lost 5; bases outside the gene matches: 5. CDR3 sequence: CASSPGQGAGYGYTF. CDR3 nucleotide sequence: TGTGCCAGCTCACCCGGACAGGGGGCTGGATATGGCTACACCTTC.

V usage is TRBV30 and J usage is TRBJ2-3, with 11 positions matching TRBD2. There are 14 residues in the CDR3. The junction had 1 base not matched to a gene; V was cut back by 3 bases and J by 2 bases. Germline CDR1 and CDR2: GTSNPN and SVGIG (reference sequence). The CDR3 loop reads CAWRTSGVTDTQYF. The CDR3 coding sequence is TGTGCCTGGAGGACTAGCGGGGTCACAGATACGCAGTATTTT.

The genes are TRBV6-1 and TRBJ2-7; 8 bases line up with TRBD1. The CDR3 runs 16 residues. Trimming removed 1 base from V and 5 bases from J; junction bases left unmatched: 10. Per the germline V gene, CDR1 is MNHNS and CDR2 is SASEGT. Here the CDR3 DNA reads TGTGCCAGCAGTGAAGATAGACAGGGGTTTCGGGACGAGCAGTACTTC. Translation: CASSEDRQGFRDEQYF.

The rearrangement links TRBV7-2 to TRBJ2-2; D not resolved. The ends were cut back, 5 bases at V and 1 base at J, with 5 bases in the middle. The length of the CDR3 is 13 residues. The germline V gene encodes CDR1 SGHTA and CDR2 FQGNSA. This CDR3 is CASSVQNTGELFF. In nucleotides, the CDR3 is TGTGCCAGCAGCGTCCAGAACACCGGGGAGCTGTTTTTT.

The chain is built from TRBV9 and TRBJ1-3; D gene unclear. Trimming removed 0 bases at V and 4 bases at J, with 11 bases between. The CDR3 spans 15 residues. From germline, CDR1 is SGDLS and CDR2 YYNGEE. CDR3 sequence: CASSVGEYSGNTIYF. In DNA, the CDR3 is TGTGCCAGCAGCGTAGGAGAGTATTCGGGAAACACCATATATTTT.

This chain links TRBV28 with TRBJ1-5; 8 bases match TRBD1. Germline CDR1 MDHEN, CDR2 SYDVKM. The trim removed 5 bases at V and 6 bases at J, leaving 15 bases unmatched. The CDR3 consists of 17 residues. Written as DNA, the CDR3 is TGTGCCAGCAGTCTTTTCTTTCGCGGACAGGGAGCTCAGCCCCAGCATTTT. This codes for CASSLFFRGQGAQPQHF.

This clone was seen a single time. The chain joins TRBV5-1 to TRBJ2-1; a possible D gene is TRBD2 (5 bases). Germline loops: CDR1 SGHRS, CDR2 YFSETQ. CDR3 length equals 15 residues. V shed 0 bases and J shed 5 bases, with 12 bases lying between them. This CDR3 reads CASSLVGVGDNEQFF. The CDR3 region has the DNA TGCGCCAGCAGCTTGGTCGGGGTCGGAGACAATGAGCAGTTCTTC.

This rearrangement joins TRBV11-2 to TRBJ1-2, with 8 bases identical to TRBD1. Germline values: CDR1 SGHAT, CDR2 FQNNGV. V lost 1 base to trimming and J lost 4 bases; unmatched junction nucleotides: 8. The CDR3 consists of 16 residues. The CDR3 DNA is TGTGCCAGCAGCTTAGCCCGACAGGGGAGATTCTATGGCTACACCTTC. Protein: CASSLARQGRFYGYTF.

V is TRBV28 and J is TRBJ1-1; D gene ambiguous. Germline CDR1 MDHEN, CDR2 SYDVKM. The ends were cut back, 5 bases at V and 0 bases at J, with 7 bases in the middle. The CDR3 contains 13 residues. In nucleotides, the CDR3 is TGTGCCAGCAGTGGGAGTGTGAACACTGAAGCTTTCTTT. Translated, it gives CASSGSVNTEAFF. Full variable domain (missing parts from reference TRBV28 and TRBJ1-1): DVKVTQSSRYLVKRTGEKVFLECVQDMDHENMFWYRQDPGLGLRLIYFSYDVKMKEKGDIPEGYSVSREKKERFSLILESASTNQTSMYLCASSGSVNTEAFFGQGTRLTVV.